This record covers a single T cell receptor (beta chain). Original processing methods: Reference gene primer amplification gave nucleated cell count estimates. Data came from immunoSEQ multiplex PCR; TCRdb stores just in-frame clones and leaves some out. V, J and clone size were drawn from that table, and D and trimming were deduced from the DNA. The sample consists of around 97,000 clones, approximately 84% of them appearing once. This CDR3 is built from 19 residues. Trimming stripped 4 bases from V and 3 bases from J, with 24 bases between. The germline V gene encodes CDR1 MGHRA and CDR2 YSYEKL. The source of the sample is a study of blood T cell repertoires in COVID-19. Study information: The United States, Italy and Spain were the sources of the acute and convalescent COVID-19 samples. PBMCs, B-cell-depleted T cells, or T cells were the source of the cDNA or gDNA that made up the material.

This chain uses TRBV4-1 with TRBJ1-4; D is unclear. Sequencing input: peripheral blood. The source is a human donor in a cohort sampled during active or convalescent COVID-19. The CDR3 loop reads CASSPTIGVSLVANEKLFF. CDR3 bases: TGCGCCAGCAGCCCCACGATCGGGGTCTCCTTGGTAGCTAATGAAAAACTGTTTTTT.